This is a list of T cell receptor beta chains from one sample in a study of T cell responses to AZD1222 COVID-19 vaccine. Only in-frame clones appear in the TCRdb table, and some are missing; sequencing was by immunoSEQ multiplex PCR. Of roughly 140,000 clones listed, approximately 88% were seen once; the top ten hold 2.2%. The sequences come from peripheral blood, collected on day 0 of AZD1222 vaccination. The receptors shown here come from an adult in good health. CDR3s include the opening cysteine and the closing phenylalanine or tryptophan. The order of the fields is J gene, D gene, clone size, V gene, CDR3 length, CDR3 protein, CDR3 DNA. A D gene is named only where the DNA matches it firmly. Clone size is stated in some rows and not others, as once, few, many or a class when expanded.

J: TRBJ2-7
D: NA
size: NA
V: TRBV11-3
length: 15
CDR3: CASTLGTSSSYEQYF
DNA: TGTGCCAGCACCCTAGGGACTTCGAGCTCCTACGAGCAGTACTTC

J: TRBJ2-5
D: TRBD1
size: NA
V: TRBV5-4
length: 15
CDR3: CASSNRDRGLKTQYF
DNA: TGTGCCAGCAGCAACCGGGACAGGGGCTTAAAGACCCAGTACTTC

J: TRBJ2-3
D: TRBD2
size: once
V: TRBV15
length: 16
CDR3: CATSRDGLAGEDTQYF
DNA: TGTGCCACCAGCAGAGATGGACTAGCGGGAGAGGATACGCAGTATTTT

J: TRBJ1-5
D: NA
size: NA
V: TRBV6-2/TRBV6-3
length: 13
CDR3: CASSLSRIQPQHF
DNA: TGTGCCAGCAGCTTAAGCCGTATTCAGCCCCAGCATTTT

J: TRBJ2-7
D: NA
size: NA
V: TRBV19
length: 15
CDR3: CASSIGDGNSYEQYF
DNA: TGTGCCAGTAGTATTGGGGACGGCAACTCCTACGAGCAGTACTTC

J: TRBJ1-1
D: NA
size: once
V: TRBV6-5
length: 15
CDR3: CASSYSGRQNTEAFF
DNA: TGTGCCAGCAGTTACTCGGGCAGACAGAACACTGAAGCTTTCTTT

J: TRBJ2-5
D: TRBD2
size: NA
V: TRBV5-1
length: 14
CDR3: CASSLWGGQETQYF
DNA: TGCGCCAGCAGCTTGTGGGGGGGCCAAGAGACCCAGTACTTC

J: TRBJ2-7
D: TRBD1
size: NA
V: TRBV9
length: 15
CDR3: CASSVVPGQGAIQYF
DNA: TGTGCCAGCAGCGTAGTTCCCGGACAGGGGGCAATACAGTACTTC

J: TRBJ2-1
D: TRBD2
size: NA
V: TRBV3-1/TRBV3-2
length: 15
CDR3: CASSPLAGGPSEQFF
DNA: TGTGCCAGCAGCCCGCTAGCGGGAGGGCCGAGTGAGCAGTTCTTC

J: TRBJ1-1
D: NA
size: NA
V: TRBV2
length: 13
CDR3: CAGKNHMNTEAFF
DNA: TGTGCCGGAAAGAATCACATGAACACTGAAGCTTTCTTT

J: TRBJ2-7
D: TRBD1
size: once
V: TRBV3-1/TRBV3-2
length: 14
CDR3: CASSRGTGAYEQYF
DNA: TGTGCCAGCAGCCGAGGGACAGGGGCCTACGAGCAGTACTTC

J: TRBJ2-7
D: NA
size: NA
V: TRBV7-9
length: 16
CDR3: CASSASFRVGLYEQYF
DNA: TGTGCCAGCAGCGCCTCCTTCAGGGTGGGTCTATACGAGCAGTACTTC

J: TRBJ2-7
D: TRBD2
size: NA
V: TRBV27
length: 16
CDR3: CASSFTGTSGSYEQYF
DNA: TGTGCCAGCAGTTTTACCGGGACTAGCGGGAGTTACGAGCAGTACTTC

J: TRBJ2-1
D: NA
size: NA
V: TRBV19
length: 15
CDR3: CASSSGGGAANEQFF
DNA: TGTGCCAGTAGTTCCGGTGGCGGTGCGGCCAATGAGCAGTTCTTC

J: TRBJ2-7
D: TRBD2
size: NA
V: TRBV9
length: 14
CDR3: CASSGLAATYEQYF
DNA: TGTGCCAGCAGCGGACTAGCGGCCACCTACGAGCAGTACTTC